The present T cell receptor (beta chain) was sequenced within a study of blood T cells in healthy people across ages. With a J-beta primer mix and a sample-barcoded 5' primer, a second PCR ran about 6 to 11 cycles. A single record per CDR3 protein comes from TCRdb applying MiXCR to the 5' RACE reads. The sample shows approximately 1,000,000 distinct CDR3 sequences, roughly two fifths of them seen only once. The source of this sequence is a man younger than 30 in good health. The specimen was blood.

This CDR3 is CAISENPRPRINNEQYF. For the CDR3, the DNA is TGTGCCATCAGTGAGAACCCTCGGCCCCGAATAAACAATGAGCAGTACTTC. V is TRBV10-3 and J is TRBJ2-7; no firm D call. The CDR3 runs to 17 residues. CDR1 and CDR2 from the germline V gene are ENHRY and SYGVKD. The germline V and J ends were trimmed by 2 bases and 7 bases, with 24 bases remaining between them.